The entry below describes one T cell receptor beta chain. The CDR3 loop spans 15 amino acids. CDR1 and CDR2 (germline): SGHDT, YYEEEE. V was pared by 3 bases and J by 4 bases, with 15 bases between. This specimen comes from a study of blood T cell repertoires in COVID-19. Here immunoSEQ multiplex PCR was the method, and the copy in TCRdb shows in-frame clones only, minus some. The sample gives fewer than 400,000 clones, roughly nine tenths of which show up once; around 4.2% is in the top ten. The sequenced sample consisted of PBMCs or T cells enriched from blood (not recorded which). The TCR originated in a woman aged 30 to 39 who had been exposed to COVID-19. The gene calls are TRBV5-6 and TRBJ2-3, with D possibly matching TRBD2 (6 bases). This CDR3 reads CASSSVGGWADTQYF. DNA for the CDR3: TGTGCCAGCAGCTCGGTGGGGGGATGGGCAGATACGCAGTATTTT.